This T cell receptor (beta chain) was sequenced for a study of blood T cell repertoires in COVID-19. Study in general: Collection of acute and convalescent COVID-19 samples took place in the United States, Italy and Spain. From T cells, B-cell-depleted T cells, or PBMCs came the material, which was cDNA or gDNA.

The germline gives CDR1 SQVTM, CDR2 ANQGSEA. J lost 0 bases, V lost 2 bases, and 9 bases had no gene match. The CDR3 has 16 amino acids. Authors' methods: Amplification from reference gene primers served as the basis for estimated nucleated cell counts. The data were produced by immunoSEQ multiplex PCR, yet TCRdb's version contains in-frame clones alone and is incomplete. V and J calls and clone size are those listed in that table; D and trimming were worked out from the DNA. The sample includes 400,000 to 550,000 clones, 75% to 90% seen only once; the top ten take approximately 4.5%. The sequence was collected from a woman in her twenties or thirties with acute or convalescent COVID-19. Material for sequencing was peripheral blood. The chain recombines TRBV29-1 with TRBJ1-1, with 7 bases fitting TRBD1. CDR3 loop: CSVESPGQALNTEAFF. The CDR3 bases are TGCAGCGTTGAATCTCCAGGACAGGCGCTGAACACTGAAGCTTTCTTT.